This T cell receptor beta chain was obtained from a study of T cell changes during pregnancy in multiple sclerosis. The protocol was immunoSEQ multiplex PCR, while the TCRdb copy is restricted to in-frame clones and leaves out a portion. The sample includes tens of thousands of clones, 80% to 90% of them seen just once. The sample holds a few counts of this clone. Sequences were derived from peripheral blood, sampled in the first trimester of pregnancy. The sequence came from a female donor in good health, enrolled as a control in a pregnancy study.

The CDR3 loop reads CASSLGTAGTF. CDR3 in DNA: TGTGCCAGCAGCTTGGGGACAGCGGGGACCTTC. The rearrangement joins TRBV5-6 to TRBJ1-2; perhaps TRBD1 as D (6 bases). This CDR3 comprises 11 residues. V was shortened by 0 bases and J by 14 bases, with 11 bases between the two germline ends. CDR1 and CDR2 from the germline V gene are SGHDT and YYEEEE.